This TCR beta chain was profiled in a study of CD4 T cells in relation to SARS-CoV-2 and coronaviruses. Some clones are missing from TCRdb's copy, which holds only in-frame ones; the method was immunoSEQ multiplex PCR. The table lists around 30,000 clones, around 76% of them singletons. As for this clone: The antigen is undetermined.

V lost 1 base, J lost 1 base, and 8 bases lay in between. Germline-derived CDR1 and CDR2 are MNHEY and SVGAGI. CDR3 length: 15 residues. Sequenced material: memory CD4+ T cells from PBMCs, cultured in vitro. J is TRBJ1-3 and V is TRBV6-5, with D unclear. The TCR was taken from an adult with COVID-19. Here the CDR3 DNA reads TGTGCCAGCAGTTACTTAGGACGGTCTGGAAACACCATATATTTT. Translated: CASSYLGRSGNTIYF.